The clone carrying this TCR beta chain has a handful of counts. Antigen specificity is unknown. This sample was included in a study of cytomegalovirus exposure and HLA in healthy donors. Findings and limits, study-wide: Analyses of presence and absence presupposed an approximately uniform sequencing depth across donors. With high specificity and sensitivity, the classifier reportedly diagnosed cytomegalovirus status. Earlier results showed most TCR beta V segments being productive about 87% or about 30% of the time. The authors later linked a missense DCLRE1C variant to TCR beta V- and J-gene trimming.

Germline values: CDR1 SQVTM, CDR2 ANQGSEA. V was pared by 6 bases and J by 0 bases, with 9 bases between. CDR3 size: 13 residues. The PCR made use of 60 Vbeta and 13 Jbeta primers. Produced via immunoSEQ multiplex PCR; TCRdb's table is partial and in-frame only. The sample shows 77,000 or so clones, 60% to 80% of them seen only once. Sequenced material: PBMCs. The chain couples TRBV29-1 to TRBJ1-5; possible D gene TRBD1, 5 bases. The sequence was obtained from a middle-aged woman in good health and CMV-seronegative. The CDR3 region is CSVGGFSNQPQHF. In DNA form, the CDR3 reads TGCAGCGTCGGGGGTTTTAGCAATCAGCCCCAGCATTTT. The variable domain in full, completed from reference TRBV29-1 and TRBJ1-5, reads SAVISQKPSRDICQRGTSLTIQCQVDSQVTMMFWYRQQPGQSLTLIATANQGSEATYESGFVIDKFPISRPNLTFSTLTVSNMSPEDSSIYLCSVGGFSNQPQHFGDGTRLSIL.